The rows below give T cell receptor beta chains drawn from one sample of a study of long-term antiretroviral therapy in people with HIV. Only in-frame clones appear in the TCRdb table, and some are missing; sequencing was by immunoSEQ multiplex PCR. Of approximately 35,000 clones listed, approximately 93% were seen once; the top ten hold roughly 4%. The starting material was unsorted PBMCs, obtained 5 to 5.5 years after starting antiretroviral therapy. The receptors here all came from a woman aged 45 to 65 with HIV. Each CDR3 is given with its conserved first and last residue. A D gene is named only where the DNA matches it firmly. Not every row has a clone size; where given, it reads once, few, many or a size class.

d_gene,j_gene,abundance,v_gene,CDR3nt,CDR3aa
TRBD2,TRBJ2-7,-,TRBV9,TGTGCCAGCAGCGCGGGACTACCGACAAGCGAGCAGTACTTC,CASSAGLPTSEQYF
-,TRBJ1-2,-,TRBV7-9,TGTGCCAGCAGCTTATCCTCAGGGGACGGCTACACCTTC,CASSLSSGDGYTF
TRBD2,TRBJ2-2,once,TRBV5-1,TGCGCCAGCAGCCCGAGCGCGGGGGGGCCTCGCGGGGAGCTGTTTTTT,CASSPSAGGPRGELFF
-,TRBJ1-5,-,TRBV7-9,TGTGCCAGCAGCAGGGGGATCACCGGCAATCAGCCCCAGCATTTT,CASSRGITGNQPQHF
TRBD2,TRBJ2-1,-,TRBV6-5,TGTGCCAGCAGTTTAAGACTAGCAGGTTCCTACAATGAGCAGTTCTTC,CASSLRLAGSYNEQFF
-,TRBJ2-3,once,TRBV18,TGTGCCAGCTCATCGGAGGGGAGTTCAGATACGCAGTATTTT,CASSSEGSSDTQYF
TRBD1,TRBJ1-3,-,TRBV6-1,TGTGCCAGCAGTGAAATCCGGACAGGGGGTGGAAACACCATATATTTT,CASSEIRTGGGNTIYF
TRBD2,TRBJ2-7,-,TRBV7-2,TGTGCCAGCAGCTCCACTAGCGGGGGGGCCTACGAGCAGTACTTC,CASSSTSGGAYEQYF
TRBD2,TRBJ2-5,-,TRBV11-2,TGTGCCAGCAGAAGAACCGGGACTAGAGAAGAGACCCAGTACTTC,CASRRTGTREETQYF
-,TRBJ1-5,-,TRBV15,TGTGCCACCAGCACGTCGATCATGCCCCAGCATTTT,CATSTSIMPQHF
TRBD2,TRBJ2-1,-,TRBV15,TGTGCCACCACCCCCAGGCGGGGGACTTCCTACAATGAGCAGTTCTTC,CATTPRRGTSYNEQFF
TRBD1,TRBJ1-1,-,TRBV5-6,TGTGCCAGCAGCAGCAACAGGGGACGGGGCACTGAAGCTTTCTTT,CASSSNRGRGTEAFF
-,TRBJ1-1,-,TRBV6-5,TGTGCCAGCAGTTACCGACAACCAGGTACTGAAGCTTTCTTT,CASSYRQPGTEAFF
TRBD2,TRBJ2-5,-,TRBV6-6,TGTGCCAGCAGTTCGGGGGGGACACAAGAGACCCAGTACTTC,CASSSGGTQETQYF
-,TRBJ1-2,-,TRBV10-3,TGTGCCATCAGTGAGCTCCAGAGGGAAGACTATGGCTACACCTTC,CAISELQREDYGYTF
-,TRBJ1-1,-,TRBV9,TGTGCCAGCAGCGCGACACCGAACACTGAAGCTTTCTTT,CASSATPNTEAFF
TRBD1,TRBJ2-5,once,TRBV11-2,TGTGCCAGCAGCTTAAAATTGGGGGACAGGGGTTTGGAGACCCAGTACTTC,CASSLKLGDRGLETQYF
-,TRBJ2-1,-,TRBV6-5,TGTGCCAGCGAGGGAGACAATGAGCAGTTCTTC,CASEGDNEQFF
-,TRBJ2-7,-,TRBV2,TGTGCCAGCAGAGAACAGGGTTACGAGCAGTACTTC,CASREQGYEQYF
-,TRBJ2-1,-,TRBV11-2,TGTGCCAGCAGCTTAGAAAGGGGGAGGGGATGGAGCTCCTACAATGAGCAGTTCTTC,CASSLERGRGWSSYNEQFF
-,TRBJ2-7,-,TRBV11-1,TGTGCCAGCAGCTTAGCAACCGGTTCCTACGAGCAGTACTTC,CASSLATGSYEQYF
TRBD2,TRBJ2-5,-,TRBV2,TGTGCCAGCACGTGGGGTCAGGGGGAAGCGGGAGGGACCCAGTACTTC,CASTWGQGEAGGTQYF
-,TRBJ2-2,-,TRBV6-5,TGTGCCAGCAAGGGGGGTTCCGGGGAGCTGTTTTTT,CASKGGSGELFF
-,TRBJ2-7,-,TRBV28,TGTGCCAGCAGCCGGTTGGGGGGGCCGGACTACGAGCAGTACTTC,CASSRLGGPDYEQYF
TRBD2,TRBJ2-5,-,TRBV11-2,TGTGCCAGCAGGCCATCTAGCGGGGGGGGGAAAGAGACCCAGTACTTC,CASRPSSGGGKETQYF
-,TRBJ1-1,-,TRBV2,TGTGCCAGCAGTGGTAGAGGGATCTCGGCGAACACTGAAGCTTTCTTT,CASSGRGISANTEAFF
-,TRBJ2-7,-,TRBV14,TGTGCCAGCAGCCAAGTGGGCTGGGAAAGAGCCGAGCAGTACTTC,CASSQVGWERAEQYF
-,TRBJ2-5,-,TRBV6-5,TGTGCCAGCAGCTACAGGGCAGGGCGGGGGGAGACCCAGTACTTC,CASSYRAGRGETQYF
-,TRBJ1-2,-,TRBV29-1,TGCAGCGTTGGTACGTCAGCGTTTAACTATGGCTACACCTTC,CSVGTSAFNYGYTF
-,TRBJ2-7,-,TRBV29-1,TGCAGCGTTGAAGTTTCCAAGTCCTACGAGCAGTACTTC,CSVEVSKSYEQYF
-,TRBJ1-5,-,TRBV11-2,TGTGCCAGCAGCTTTGGGAGGAATCAGCCCCAGCATTTT,CASSFGRNQPQHF
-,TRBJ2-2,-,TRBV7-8,TGTGCCAGCAGCTTAGGGGGGGACAGGGAGCTGTTTTTT,CASSLGGDRELFF
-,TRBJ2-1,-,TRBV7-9,TGTGCCAGCAGCCCGGTCGACCCTTACCCTTACAATGAGCAGTTCTTC,CASSPVDPYPYNEQFF
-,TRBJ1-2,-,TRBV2,TGTGCCAGCAGTAGCAACCACTATGGCTACACCTTC,CASSSNHYGYTF
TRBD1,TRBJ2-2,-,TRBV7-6,TGTGCCAGCAGCTTGGCGACAGGGGGCACGGACACCGGGGAGCTGTTTTTT,CASSLATGGTDTGELFF
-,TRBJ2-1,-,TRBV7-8,TGTGCCAGCAGCTTAGGTACCTACAATGAGCAGTTCTTC,CASSLGTYNEQFF
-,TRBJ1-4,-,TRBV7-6,TGTGCCAGCAGCTTAGGGACAGATGAAAAACTGTTTTTT,CASSLGTDEKLFF
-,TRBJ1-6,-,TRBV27,TGTGCCAGCAGTTATCAAGGAAATTCACCCCTCCACTTT,CASSYQGNSPLHF
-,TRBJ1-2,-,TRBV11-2,TGTGCCAGCACCTTGCTCGGGGGCTATGGCTACACCTTC,CASTLLGGYGYTF
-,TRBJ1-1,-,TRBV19,TGTGCCAGTAGTCTGCGGACGGAAAAGGTTAGTGAAGCTTTCTTT,CASSLRTEKVSEAFF
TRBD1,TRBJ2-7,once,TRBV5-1,TGCGCCAGCAGCCTCGACAGGGGCGGGAACGAGCAGTACTTC,CASSLDRGGNEQYF
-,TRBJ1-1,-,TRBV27,TGTGCCAGCAGCGCGGGGGGGATTACTGAAGCTTTCTTT,CASSAGGITEAFF
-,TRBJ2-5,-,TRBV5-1,TGCGCCAGCAGTACCGAGGAGACCCAGTACTTC,CASSTEETQYF
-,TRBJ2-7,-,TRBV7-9,TGTGCCAGCAGCAAAGAAGCGGGCCCCTACGAGCAGTACTTC,CASSKEAGPYEQYF
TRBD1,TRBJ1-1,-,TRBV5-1,TGCGCCAGCAGCCTAAACTCCGGGACAGGGGGCGTAGCTTTCTTT,CASSLNSGTGGVAFF
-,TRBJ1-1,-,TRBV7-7,TGTGCTAGCAGCTTTACGGACAGCACTGAAGCTTTCTTT,CASSFTDSTEAFF